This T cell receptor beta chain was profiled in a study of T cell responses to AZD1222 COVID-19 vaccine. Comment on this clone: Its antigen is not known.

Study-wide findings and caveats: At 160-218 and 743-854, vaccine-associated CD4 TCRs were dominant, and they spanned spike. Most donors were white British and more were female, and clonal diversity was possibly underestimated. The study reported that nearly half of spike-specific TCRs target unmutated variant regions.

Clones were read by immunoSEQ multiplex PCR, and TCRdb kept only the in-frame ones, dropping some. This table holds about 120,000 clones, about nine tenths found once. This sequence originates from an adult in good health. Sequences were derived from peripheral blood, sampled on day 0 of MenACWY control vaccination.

CDR3 sequence: CASSQDIVGTAYGYTF. The CDR3 DNA sequence: TGCGCCAGCAGCCAAGATATTGTCGGGACCGCATATGGCTACACCTTC. This rearrangement joins TRBV4-1 to TRBJ1-2, with D tentatively TRBD1 (5 bases). The germline V and J ends were trimmed by 0 bases and 5 bases, with 16 bases remaining between them. Germline lookup yields CDR1 MGHRA and CDR2 YSYEKL. This CDR3 region has 16 residues.